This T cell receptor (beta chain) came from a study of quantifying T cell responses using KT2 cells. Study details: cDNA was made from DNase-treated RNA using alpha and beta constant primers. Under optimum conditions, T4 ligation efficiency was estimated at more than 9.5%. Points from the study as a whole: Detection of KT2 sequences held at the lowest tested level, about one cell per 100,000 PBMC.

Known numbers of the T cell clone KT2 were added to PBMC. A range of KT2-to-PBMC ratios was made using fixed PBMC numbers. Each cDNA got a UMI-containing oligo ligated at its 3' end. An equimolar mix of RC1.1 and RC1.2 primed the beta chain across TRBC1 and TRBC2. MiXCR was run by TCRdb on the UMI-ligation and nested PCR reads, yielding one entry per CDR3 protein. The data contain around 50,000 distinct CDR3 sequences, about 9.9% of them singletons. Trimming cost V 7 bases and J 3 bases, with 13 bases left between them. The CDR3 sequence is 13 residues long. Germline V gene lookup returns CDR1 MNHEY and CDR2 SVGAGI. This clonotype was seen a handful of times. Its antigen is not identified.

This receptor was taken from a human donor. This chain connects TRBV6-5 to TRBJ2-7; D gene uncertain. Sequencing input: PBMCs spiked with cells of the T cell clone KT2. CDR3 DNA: TGTGCCAGCAACAAAAACTACGGCTACGAGCAGTACTTC. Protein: CASNKNYGYEQYF.